This T cell receptor beta chain was observed in a study of cytomegalovirus exposure and HLA in healthy donors. As for the study in general: HLA-typed donors were the source of 86 million or so unique TCRs held in an early data release.

The primer mix had 60 Vbeta and 13 Jbeta primers. Sequencing was performed with immunoSEQ multiplex PCR; in TCRdb, only in-frame clones are kept and a portion is missing. The table includes around 200,000 clones, 80% to 90% detected once. This clone was counted only a few times. What it binds is not known. V dropped 0 bases and J dropped 5; count of bases not matched to a gene: 3. CDR1 is SGHNT and CDR2 is YYREEE in the germline V gene (reference sequence). This CDR3 is built from 15 residues. Study-level results: Most CMV-associated TCR beta chains were later found to appear HLA-restricted. A later analysis linked a missense variant in DCLRE1C to the trimming of TCR beta V and J genes. In presence/absence analyses, roughly uniform sequencing depth across donors was assumed.

V and J are TRBV5-4 and TRBJ1-1, with TRBD1 matching over 11 bases. The sequenced sample was PBMCs. This clonotype was obtained from a girl aged 2-10 years in good health and CMV-seropositive. The CDR3 nucleotides read TGTGCCAGCAGCTTGGAAGGGACAGGGGGTACTGAAGCTTTCTTT. Translating gives CASSLEGTGGTEAFF.